The present entry profiles one T cell receptor (beta chain) with its context. The sample originates from a study of blood T cell repertoires in COVID-19. Study overall: Sites in the United States, Italy and Spain provided acute and convalescent COVID-19 samples.

The table came from immunoSEQ multiplex PCR; TCRdb's copy has only in-frame clones and leaves some out. The repertoire holds around 230,000 clones, 86% seen once, with 2.2% in the top ten. V was shortened by 4 bases and J by 7 bases, with 17 bases between the two germline ends. Per the germline V gene, CDR1 is SNHLY and CDR2 is FYNNEI. The CDR3 runs to 16 residues. The chain recombines TRBV2 with TRBJ1-6; D ambiguous. Sequencing used peripheral blood. This clonotype was obtained from a young man who had recovered from COVID-19. In DNA, the CDR3 is TGTGCCAGCAGTGTGAGTGCGGGCGTTGAAAATTCACCCCTCCACTTT. Protein product: CASSVSAGVENSPLHF.